This entry concerns a single T cell receptor (beta chain). The antigen remains undetermined. The same CDR3 arises from other DNA sequences in this sample as well. CDR3 length: 14 residues. V was clipped by 3 bases and J by 2 bases; unmatched bases: 1. Germline-derived CDR1 and CDR2 are SGHTA and FQGNSA. This specimen belongs to a study of graft-versus-host responses after intestinal transplantation. Generated by immunoSEQ multiplex PCR, the TCRdb table keeps only in-frame clones and is missing some. The data hold about 130,000 clones, with about nine tenths observed a single time. Sequences were derived from unstimulated CD4+ T cells sorted from spleen or lymph node cells, sampled before intestinal transplant. The V gene is TRBV7-2, the J gene TRBJ2-1, with 7 bases matching TRBD2. The origin of this receptor is a human donor who received an intestinal transplant. The CDR3 reads CASSFSGTYNEQFF. The CDR3 DNA sequence: TGTGCCAGCAGCTTCAGCGGGACCTACAATGAGCAGTTCTTC.